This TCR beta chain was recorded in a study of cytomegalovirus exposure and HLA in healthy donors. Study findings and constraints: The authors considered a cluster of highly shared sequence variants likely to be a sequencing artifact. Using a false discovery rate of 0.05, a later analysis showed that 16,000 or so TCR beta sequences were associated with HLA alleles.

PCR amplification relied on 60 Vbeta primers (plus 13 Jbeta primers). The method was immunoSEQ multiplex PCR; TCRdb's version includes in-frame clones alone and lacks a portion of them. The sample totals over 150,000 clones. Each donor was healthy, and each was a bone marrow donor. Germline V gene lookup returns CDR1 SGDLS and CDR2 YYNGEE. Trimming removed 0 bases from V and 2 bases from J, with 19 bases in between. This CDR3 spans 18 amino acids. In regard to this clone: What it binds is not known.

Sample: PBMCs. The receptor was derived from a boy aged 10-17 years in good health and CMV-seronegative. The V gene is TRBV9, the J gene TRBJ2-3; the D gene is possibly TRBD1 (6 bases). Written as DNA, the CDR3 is TGTGCCAGCAGCGTAGAAGGACAGAAACCTCTAAACACAGATACGCAGTATTTT. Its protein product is CASSVEGQKPLNTDTQYF.